This T cell receptor (beta chain) was captured in a study of T cells after yellow fever vaccination. Whole-study results and caveats: Post-booster repertoires contained most primary-vaccination clones again (about 95% CD4, about 90% CD8). Across the CD4 and CD8 compartments, a small share of clonotypes was present in both.

The CDR3 has 15 residues. Germline V lookup: CDR1 MGHRA, CDR2 YSYEKL. Trimming removed 0 bases from V and 6 bases from J, with 14 bases in between. Generation of TCR cDNA used 5'RACE template switching (which added a universal primer site and UMIs). TCRdb independently ran MiXCR on the 5' RACE reads; one entry per CDR3 protein. The sample lists some 320,000 distinct CDR3 sequences, 4.1% occurring once. This clonotype was detected many times. Its antigen is still unknown. The V gene is TRBV4-1, the J gene TRBJ2-5, with D tentatively TRBD1 or TRBD2 (6 bases each). The source was PBMCs, collected 5 days after the yellow fever booster vaccination. The sequence derives from a young man who received the YFV17D yellow fever vaccine. The CDR3 here is CASSQEQGGAKTQYF. CDR3 DNA sequence: TGCGCCAGCAGCCAAGAACAGGGAGGCGCAAAGACCCAGTACTTC.